These T cell receptor beta chains were read from a single sample in a study of T-cell reconstitution after alpha-beta-depleted transplantation in children. TCRdb called the PCR reads again in MiXCR, with one record for every CDR3 protein. Counted here are around 500,000 distinct CDR3 sequences, roughly 23% occurring once; the ten biggest clones make up approximately 14%. The material was PBMCs, mostly from graft donor cells, obtained 360 days after TCRalphabeta/CD19-depleted stem cell transplant. The receptors originated from a boy younger than two who had a stem cell transplant for acute myeloid leukemia, so the T cells may come from the graft donor. The CDR3 runs from the conserved cysteine through the conserved F or W. Clone size, where shown, is once, few, many, or a class for clones that have expanded.

j_gene | v_gene | abundance | CDR3aa
TRBJ2-7 | TRBV20-1 | few | CSARDSRDSSYEQYF
TRBJ2-2 | TRBV12-5 | NA | CASGLVPSTGNTGELFF
TRBJ1-5 | TRBV2 | NA | CASSGRVGNQPQHF
TRBJ2-3 | TRBV20-1 | few | CSARVPGGGGTQYF
TRBJ2-1 | TRBV11-2 | NA | CASSWVGGHSYNEQFF
TRBJ1-2 | TRBV12-3/TRBV12-4 | many | CASSSWSSRGYGYTF
TRBJ2-5 | TRBV12-3/TRBV12-4 | NA | CASSLVPGQGAWETQYF
TRBJ2-5 | TRBV4-1 | NA | CASSQDWVRGGDLGETQYF
TRBJ1-1 | TRBV20-1 | few | CSARLGGGSEAFF
TRBJ1-5 | TRBV28 | few | CASSPGTNQPQHF
TRBJ2-3 | TRBV29-1 | few | CSVETLYTDTQYF
TRBJ2-7 | TRBV12-3/TRBV12-4 | many | CASSSPGAGIYEQYF
TRBJ2-1 | TRBV3-1 | few | CASSQVERLRGQFF
TRBJ2-3 | TRBV12-3/TRBV12-4 | few | CASSPYSGGGNTDTQYF
TRBJ2-5 | TRBV6-5 | NA | CASSYQVHQETQYF
TRBJ2-3 | TRBV30 | NA | CAWNQAGGTDTQYF
TRBJ2-3 | TRBV24-1 | many | CATSDFTTGTSGVGDTQYF
TRBJ2-1 | TRBV5-5 | NA | CASSLAQGPYNEQFF
TRBJ2-5 | TRBV4-1 | few | CASSQQGLVGQETQYF
TRBJ2-2 | TRBV6-5 | few | CASSYGQGPNINTGELFF
TRBJ2-6 | TRBV7-9 | once | CASRLWVQFGANVLTF
TRBJ2-7 | TRBV20-1 | few | CSARGQSSYEQYF
TRBJ2-2 | TRBV4-1 | NA | CASSPMGQNTGELFF
TRBJ1-2 | TRBV18 | NA | CASSLGQKGYTF
TRBJ2-5 | TRBV11-2 | many | CASTWTGGFEETQYF
TRBJ1-2 | TRBV10-3 | NA | CAITEGVNYGYTF
TRBJ1-5 | TRBV29-1 | many | CSAGSANQPQHF
TRBJ2-5 | TRBV24-1 | NA | CATSDSGSLETQYF
TRBJ1-3 | TRBV12-3/TRBV12-4 | NA | CASSFRVAGPSGNTIYF
TRBJ2-2 | TRBV4-3 | many | CASSQTPRTGHTGELFF
TRBJ2-1 | TRBV7-2 | few | CASSIHPGPPYNEQFF
TRBJ2-2 | TRBV7-9 | many | CASSILAGRNTGELFF
TRBJ1-4 | TRBV29-1 | few | CSGLGDREKLFF
TRBJ2-2 | TRBV4-3 | once | CASSQEIPIGELFF
TRBJ2-1 | TRBV21-1 | many | CASSKETGALENEQFF
TRBJ2-1 | TRBV6-5 | few | CASSSGTSGGSVNEQFF
TRBJ2-2 | TRBV28 | NA | CASSLPLRTANTGELFF
TRBJ1-2 | TRBV4-1 | many | CASSQIVGSAYYGYTF
TRBJ2-5 | TRBV12-3/TRBV12-4 | NA | CASSPIGIPEDRDIGETQYF
TRBJ2-7 | TRBV10-3 | few | CAISGWGAYEQYF
TRBJ2-1 | TRBV11-2 | few | CASSLGVTNEQFF
TRBJ2-3 | TRBV20-1 | many | CSAVLAGATDTQYF
TRBJ1-2 | TRBV10-2 | NA | CASSPSSGTYYGYTF
TRBJ1-5 | TRBV6-5 | few | CASSYGVGDNQPQHF
TRBJ2-4 | TRBV20-1 | NA | CSARDRRLAMHF
TRBJ2-3 | TRBV29-1 | many | CSVVSSTDTQYF
TRBJ2-1 | TRBV5-1 | NA | CASSPKAGGLYNEQFF